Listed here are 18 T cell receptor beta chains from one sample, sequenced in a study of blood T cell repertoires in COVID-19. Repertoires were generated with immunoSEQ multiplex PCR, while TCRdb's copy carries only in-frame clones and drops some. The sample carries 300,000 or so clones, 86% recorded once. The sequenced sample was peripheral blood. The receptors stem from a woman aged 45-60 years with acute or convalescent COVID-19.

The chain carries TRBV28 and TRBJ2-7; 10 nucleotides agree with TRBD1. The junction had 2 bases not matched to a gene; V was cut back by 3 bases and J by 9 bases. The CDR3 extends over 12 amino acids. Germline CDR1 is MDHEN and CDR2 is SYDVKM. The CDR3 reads CASSLWDRGQYF. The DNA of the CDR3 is TGTGCCAGCAGTTTGTGGGACAGGGGGCAGTACTTC.

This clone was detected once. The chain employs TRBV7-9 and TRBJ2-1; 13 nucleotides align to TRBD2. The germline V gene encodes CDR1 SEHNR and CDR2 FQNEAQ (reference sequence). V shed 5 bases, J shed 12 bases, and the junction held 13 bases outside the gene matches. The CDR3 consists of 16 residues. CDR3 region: CASSKEGGLAGERQFF. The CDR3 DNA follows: TGTGCCAGCAGCAAAGAGGGCGGACTAGCGGGAGAACGGCAGTTCTTC.

CDR3 loop: CSVAEGTYEQYF. Here the CDR3 DNA reads TGCAGCGTTGCGGAGGGAACGTACGAGCAGTACTTC. The chain combines TRBV29-1 with TRBJ2-7, with D maybe TRBD2 (6 bases). Deletions cut 4 bases from V and 4 bases from J, with 11 bases between. CDR1 is SQVTM, CDR2 ANQGSEA, per germline. The CDR3 loop spans 12 amino acids.

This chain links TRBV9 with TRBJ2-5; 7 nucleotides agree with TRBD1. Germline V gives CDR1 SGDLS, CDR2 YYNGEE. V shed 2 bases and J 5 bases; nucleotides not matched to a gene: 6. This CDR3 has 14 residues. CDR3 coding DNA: TGTGCCAGCAGCGTTTCACAGGGGCGCGAGACCCAGTACTTC. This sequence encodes CASSVSQGRETQYF.

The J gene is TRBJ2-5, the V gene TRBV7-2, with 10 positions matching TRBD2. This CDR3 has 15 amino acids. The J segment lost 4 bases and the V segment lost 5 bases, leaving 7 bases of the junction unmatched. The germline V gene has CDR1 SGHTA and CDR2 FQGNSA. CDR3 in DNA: TGTGCCAGCAGCCCACCCCTAGCGGGAGCAGAGACCCAGTACTTC. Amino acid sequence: CASSPPLAGAETQYF.

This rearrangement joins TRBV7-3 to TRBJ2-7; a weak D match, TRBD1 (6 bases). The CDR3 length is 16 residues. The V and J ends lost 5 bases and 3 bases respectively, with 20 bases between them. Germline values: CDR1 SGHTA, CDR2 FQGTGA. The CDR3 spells CASSQSPGHPNYEQYF. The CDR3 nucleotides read TGTGCCAGCAGCCAATCCCCGGGACATCCGAACTACGAGCAGTACTTC. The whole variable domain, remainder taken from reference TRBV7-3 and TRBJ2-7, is GAGVSQTPSNKVTEKGKYVELRCDPISGHTALYWYRQSLGQGPEFLIYFQGTGAADDSGLPNDRFFAVRPEGSVSTLKIQRTERGDSAVYLCASSQSPGHPNYEQYFGPGTRLTVT.

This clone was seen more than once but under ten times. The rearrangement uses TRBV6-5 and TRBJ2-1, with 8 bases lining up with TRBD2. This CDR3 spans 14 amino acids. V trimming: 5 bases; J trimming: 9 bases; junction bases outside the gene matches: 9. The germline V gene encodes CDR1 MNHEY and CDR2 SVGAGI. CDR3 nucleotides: TGTGCCAGCAGTCAACCGGGACTAGTGAGTGAGCAGTTCTTC. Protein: CASSQPGLVSEQFF.

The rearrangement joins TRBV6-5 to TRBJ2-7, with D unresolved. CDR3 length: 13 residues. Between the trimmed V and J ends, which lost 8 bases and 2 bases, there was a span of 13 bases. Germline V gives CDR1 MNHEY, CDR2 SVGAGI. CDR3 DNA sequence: TGTGCCAGCGACTCGCGGAGCACCTACGAGCAGTACTTC. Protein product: CASDSRSTYEQYF.

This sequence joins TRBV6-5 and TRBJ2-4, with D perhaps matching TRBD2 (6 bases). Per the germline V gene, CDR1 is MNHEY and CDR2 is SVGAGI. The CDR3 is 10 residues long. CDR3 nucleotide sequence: TGTGTCGTCGGGGAGGACATTCAGTACTTC. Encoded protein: CVVGEDIQYF.

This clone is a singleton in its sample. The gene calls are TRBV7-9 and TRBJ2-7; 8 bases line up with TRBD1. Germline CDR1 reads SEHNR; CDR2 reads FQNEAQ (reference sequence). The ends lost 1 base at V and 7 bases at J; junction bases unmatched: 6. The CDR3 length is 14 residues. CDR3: CASSLVGTGGEQYF. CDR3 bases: TGTGCCAGCAGCTTAGTCGGGACAGGAGGGGAGCAGTACTTC.

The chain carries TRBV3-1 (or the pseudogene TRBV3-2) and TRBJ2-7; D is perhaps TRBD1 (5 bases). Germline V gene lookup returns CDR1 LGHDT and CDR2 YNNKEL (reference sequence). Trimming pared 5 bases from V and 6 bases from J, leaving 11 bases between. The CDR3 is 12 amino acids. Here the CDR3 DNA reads TGTGCCAGCAGCTTCTCTGGGGCCGAGCAGTACTTC. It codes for CASSFSGAEQYF.

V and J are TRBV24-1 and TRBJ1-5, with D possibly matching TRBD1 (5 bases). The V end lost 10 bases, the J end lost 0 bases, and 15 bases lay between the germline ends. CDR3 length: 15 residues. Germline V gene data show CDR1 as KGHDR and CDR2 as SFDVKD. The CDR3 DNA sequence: TGTGCCACGGGGGGTGGACGGACTAGCAATCAGCCCCAGCATTTT. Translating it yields CATGGGRTSNQPQHF.

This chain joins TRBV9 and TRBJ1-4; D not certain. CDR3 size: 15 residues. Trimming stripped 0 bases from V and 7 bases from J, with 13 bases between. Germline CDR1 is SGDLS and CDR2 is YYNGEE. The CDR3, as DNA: TGTGCCAGCAGCGTAGTTAGTACGGGAGGTGAAAAACTGTTTTTT. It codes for CASSVVSTGGEKLFF.

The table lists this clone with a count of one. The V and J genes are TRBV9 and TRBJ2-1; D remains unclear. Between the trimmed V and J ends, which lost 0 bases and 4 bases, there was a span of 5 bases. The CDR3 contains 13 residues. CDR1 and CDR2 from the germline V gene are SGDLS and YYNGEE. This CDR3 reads CASSVGTYNEQFF. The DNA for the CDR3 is TGTGCCAGCAGCGTAGGAACATACAATGAGCAGTTCTTC. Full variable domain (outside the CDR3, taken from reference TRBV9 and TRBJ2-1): DSGVTQTPKHLITATGQRVTLRCSPRSGDLSVYWYQQSLDQGLQFLIQYYNGEERAKGNILERFSAQQFPDLHSELNLSSLELGDSALYFCASSVGTYNEQFFGPGTRLTVL.

The DNA of the CDR3 is TGTGCCAGCAGTTTTACTTCTCGCATAATGAACACTGAAGCTTTCTTT. The encoded protein is CASSFTSRIMNTEAFF. This rearrangement joins TRBV28 to TRBJ1-1; D remains unclear. The V gene's germline CDR1 is MDHEN and CDR2 SYDVKM. This CDR3 contains 16 residues. With 3 bases removed from V and 0 bases from J, the gap between germline ends came to 14 bases.

DNA of the CDR3: TGTGCCAGCAGCCTCCGAGCGGGAGCTGGTTACAATGAGCAGTTCTTC. It encodes CASSLRAGAGYNEQFF. The chain carries TRBV7-2 and TRBJ2-1, with 8 bases fitting TRBD2. This CDR3 region has 16 residues. With V trimmed by 5 bases and J by 4 bases, 10 bases remained unmatched. CDR1 and CDR2 from the germline V gene are SGHTA and FQGNSA.

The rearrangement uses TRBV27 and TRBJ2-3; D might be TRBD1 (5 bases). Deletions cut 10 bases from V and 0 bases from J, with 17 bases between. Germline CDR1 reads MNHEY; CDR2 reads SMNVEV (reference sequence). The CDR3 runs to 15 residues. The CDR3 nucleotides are TGTGCCACGCACTTGAAGGGGTCTAGCACAGATACGCAGTATTTT. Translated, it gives CATHLKGSSTDTQYF.

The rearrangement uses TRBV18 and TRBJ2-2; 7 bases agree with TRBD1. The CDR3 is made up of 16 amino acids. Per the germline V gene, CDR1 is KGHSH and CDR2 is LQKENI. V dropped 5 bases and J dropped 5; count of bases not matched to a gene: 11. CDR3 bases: TGTGCCAGCTCATCCGAGACAGGGCGGCGTACCGGGGAGCTGTTTTTT. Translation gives CASSSETGRRTGELFF.